This record concerns one TCR beta chain sequence. Its antigen is not identified. The data stem from a study of cytomegalovirus exposure and HLA in healthy donors. Study details: From HLA-typed donors, an early data release held about 92 million unique TCRs.

Study-wide results and limits: With further analysis later on, most CMV-associated TCR beta chains appeared HLA-restricted. No immune exposure information besides CMV serostatus was available.

The study ran its PCR with 60 Vbeta and 13 Jbeta primers. Profiling relied on immunoSEQ multiplex PCR, and the TCRdb table lists in-frame clones only, not all of them. The sample contains about 160,000 clones, roughly 72% of which appear only once. The V gene's germline CDR1 is ENHRY and CDR2 SYGVKD. Between the trimmed V and J ends, which lost 3 bases and 6 bases, there was a span of 12 bases. This CDR3 is 13 amino acids long. This chain links TRBV10-3 with TRBJ2-7, with D possibly matching TRBD1 (6 bases). The source material was PBMCs. The TCR originated in a woman aged 40-49 years in good health and CMV-seronegative. The chain's CDR3 is CAISDIWGREQYF. CDR3 nucleotide sequence: TGTGCCATCAGTGATATTTGGGGGCGCGAGCAGTACTTC.